Reported below is one T cell receptor beta chain. Its antigen remains unidentified. This may be a read error, as it is one base from a much larger clone. Graves' hyperthyroidism without ophthalmopathy progression within 18 months was termed stable. These patients, aged 18 to 65, had recently diagnosed hyperthyroidism lasting under 2 months. These data come from a study of T cells in Graves' hyperthyroidism and ophthalmopathy. Study-level findings and limits: Most clonotypes expanded in thyroid above 0.001 were likewise present in blood.

Amplified regions were TCR beta CDR3 sequences from RNA transcripts. The TCR CDR3 first-round RT-PCR relied on the HTBI primer set. MiXCR was run by TCRdb on the multiplex PCR reads, yielding one entry per CDR3 protein. In the table there are about 540,000 distinct CDR3 sequences, under 60% of which are singletons. Germline lookup yields CDR1 SGHTS and CDR2 YDEGEE. This CDR3 has 14 amino acids. After removal of 3 bases from V and 4 bases from J, the junction contained 1 base not matched to a gene. The chain carries TRBV5-8 and TRBJ2-5; 12 nucleotides match TRBD2. The specimen sequenced was peripheral blood or thyroid tissue (not recorded which). This TCR came from a woman aged 18-35 years with Graves' hyperthyroidism. The CDR3 loop is CASSWGLAGETQYF. The CDR3 DNA follows: TGTGCCAGCAGCTGGGGACTAGCGGGAGAGACCCAGTACTTC.